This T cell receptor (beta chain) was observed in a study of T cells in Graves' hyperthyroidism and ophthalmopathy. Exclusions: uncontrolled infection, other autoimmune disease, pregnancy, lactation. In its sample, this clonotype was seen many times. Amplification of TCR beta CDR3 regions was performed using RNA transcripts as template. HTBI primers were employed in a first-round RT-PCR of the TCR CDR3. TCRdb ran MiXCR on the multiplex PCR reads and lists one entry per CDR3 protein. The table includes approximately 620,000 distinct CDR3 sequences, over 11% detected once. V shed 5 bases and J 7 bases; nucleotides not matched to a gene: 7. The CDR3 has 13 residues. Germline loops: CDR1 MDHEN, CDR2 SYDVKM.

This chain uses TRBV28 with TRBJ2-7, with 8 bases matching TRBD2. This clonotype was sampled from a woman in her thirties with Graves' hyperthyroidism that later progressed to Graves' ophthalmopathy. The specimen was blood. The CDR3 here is CASSIRGGIEQYF. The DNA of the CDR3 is TGTGCCAGCAGTATCCGGGGGGGGATTGAGCAGTACTTC.